The present entry profiles one T cell receptor (beta chain) with its context. Its target is unknown. Patients included in sequencing had previously demonstrated CD8+CD57+ cell expansion by flow cytometry. The diagnosis in all patients was severe acquired aplastic anemia. These data are taken from a study of CD8+CD57+ T cells in acquired aplastic anemia. Across the study: Each DNA sample taken from sorted CD4+ and CD8+ cells came to about 3 ug on average.

The TCR beta profiling, which covered VDJ combination and CDR3 sequence, was carried out using genomic DNA as the template. TCRdb re-called the reads through MiXCR, storing one row per CDR3 protein. The sample lists 100,000 to 150,000 distinct CDR3 sequences; over 30% were seen once. The V gene end was trimmed by 1 base and the J gene end by 0 bases; junction bases not matched to a gene: 5. The CDR3 is 17 residues long. CDR1 LNHNV and CDR2 YYDKDF come from the germline V gene (reference sequence). Overall study results and limits: Patients were compared with controls for CD8+ Simpson's diversity, and no significant difference emerged. Patients and controls shared some 29 CD8+ CDR3 sequences, which appeared highly expressed in patients and within their immunodominant clones.

The TCR sequence derives from a human donor with aplastic anemia. Sequencing was performed on sorted CD4+, CD8+, or CD8+CD57+ T cells (not recorded which) from PBMCs. The genes are TRBV15 and TRBJ2-7; 11 nucleotides match TRBD2. The CDR3 DNA sequence: TGTGCCACCAGCAGAGTTTTACTAGCGGGAGACTCCTACGAGCAGTACTTC. Translating it yields CATSRVLLAGDSYEQYF.